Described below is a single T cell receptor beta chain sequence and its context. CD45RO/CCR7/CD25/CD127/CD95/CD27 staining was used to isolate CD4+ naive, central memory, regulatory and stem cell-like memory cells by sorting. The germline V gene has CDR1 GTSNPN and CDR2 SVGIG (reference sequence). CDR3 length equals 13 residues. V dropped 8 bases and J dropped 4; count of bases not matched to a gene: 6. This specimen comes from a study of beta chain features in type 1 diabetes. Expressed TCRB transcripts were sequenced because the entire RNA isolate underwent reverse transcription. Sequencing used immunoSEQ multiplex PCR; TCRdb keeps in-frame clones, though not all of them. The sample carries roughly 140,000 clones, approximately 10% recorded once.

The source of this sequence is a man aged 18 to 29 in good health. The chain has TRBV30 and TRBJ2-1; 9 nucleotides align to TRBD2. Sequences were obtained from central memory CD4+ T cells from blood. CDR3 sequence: CALASGVYNEQFF. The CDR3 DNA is TGTGCCCTAGCTAGCGGGGTATACAATGAGCAGTTCTTC.